The next 7 T cell receptor beta chains were all read from a single sample in a study of T cells after posttransplantation cyclophosphamide. Using immunoSEQ multiplex PCR, the repertoire was profiled, and TCRdb retains in-frame clones only, with some absent. The data hold some 27,000 clones, with roughly 89% observed a single time. Specimen: PBMCs. These receptors were taken from a middle-aged man.

This chain uses TRBV14 with TRBJ1-1; no firm D call. Germline loops: CDR1 SGHDN, CDR2 FVKESK. V dropped 1 base and J dropped 5 bases, with 8 bases sitting between them. The CDR3 consists of 13 residues. CDR3 loop: CASSQGRGTEAFF. The CDR3 region has the DNA TGTGCCAGCAGCCAAGGAAGAGGAACTGAAGCTTTCTTT.

This clone was seen more than once but under ten times. V and J are TRBV10-3 and TRBJ2-7; maybe TRBD2 (5 bases). Trimming pared 0 bases from V and 8 bases from J, leaving 11 bases between. Germline V gene sequence: CDR1 ENHRY, CDR2 SYGVKD. CDR3 size: 13 residues. The CDR3 region is CAISESVEAKQYF. DNA of the CDR3: TGTGCCATCAGTGAGTCGGTGGAGGCGAAGCAGTACTTC.

This chain uses TRBV28 with TRBJ1-1; D gene uncertain. V lost 6 bases and J lost 5, with 10 bases in between. CDR1 MDHEN and CDR2 SYDVKM come from the germline V gene. The CDR3 spans 12 residues. DNA of the CDR3: TGTGCCAGCAGGGGCACGAAGACTGAAGCTTTCTTT. Encoded protein: CASRGTKTEAFF.

This clone was counted a few times. The chain links TRBV15 to TRBJ1-6; D is uncertain. The CDR3 covers 13 residues. Trimming removed 3 bases from V and 7 bases from J, with 7 bases in between. Germline V CDR1 and CDR2: LNHNV, YYDKDF (reference sequence). The chain's CDR3 is CATSRGRNSPLHF. Written as DNA, the CDR3 is TGTGCCACCAGCAGGGGCAGAAATTCACCCCTCCACTTT.

CDR3 protein: CASSYSTGEYGYEQYF. The CDR3 DNA sequence: TGTGCCAGCAGTTACTCGACCGGGGAGTATGGGTACGAGCAGTACTTC. The V gene is TRBV6-5, the J gene TRBJ2-7, with D maybe TRBD2 (5 bases). Trimming stripped 0 bases from V and 4 bases from J, with 16 bases between. Germline CDR1 reads MNHEY; CDR2 reads SVGAGI. This CDR3 spans 16 amino acids.

This clone showed up just once. V usage is TRBV5-5 and J usage is TRBJ1-5; 8 nucleotides agree with TRBD1. The CDR3 runs to 17 residues. Trimming removed 0 bases from V and 0 bases from J; junction bases left unmatched: 5. Germline V gene data show CDR1 as SGHKS and CDR2 as YYEKEE (reference sequence). The CDR3 DNA reads TGTGCCAGCAGCTTGGGGACAGGGATTTATAGCAATCAGCCCCAGCATTTT. Translated: CASSLGTGIYSNQPQHF. The whole variable domain, remainder taken from reference TRBV5-5 and TRBJ1-5, is DAGVTQSPTHLIKTRGQQVTLRCSPISGHKSVSWYQQVLGQGPQFIFQYYEKEERGRGNFPDRFSARQFPNYSSELNVNALLLGDSALYLCASSLGTGIYSNQPQHFGDGTRLSIL.

CDR3 protein: CASRGETNEQFF. DNA for the CDR3: TGTGCCAGCAGAGGAGAAACGAATGAGCAGTTCTTC. The V and J genes are TRBV6-5 and TRBJ2-1, with unresolved D. This CDR3 is 12 amino acids long. The V end lost 6 bases, the J end lost 7 bases, and 10 bases lay between the germline ends. Germline CDR1 reads MNHEY; CDR2 reads SVGAGI.